The 20 T cell receptor beta chains presented below share a single source sample, sequenced in a study of CD4 T cells in relation to SARS-CoV-2 and coronaviruses. These receptors' antigens are unknown. Unexposed donor CD4+ T cells date from about 2010-2019, before the COVID-19 pandemic. The cells were cultured for about ten days before CD4+ T cells were isolated. Data came from immunoSEQ multiplex PCR; TCRdb stores just in-frame clones and leaves some out. This table has tens of thousands of clones, 70% to 80% appearing once. Specimen: CD4+ T cells from PBMCs, cultured in vitro. These receptors were obtained from a human donor in good health.

The table lists this clone with a few counts. The gene calls are TRBV3-1 (or the pseudogene TRBV3-2) and TRBJ1-5; D unclear. This CDR3 has 15 amino acids. The V gene lost 1 base and the J gene lost 4 bases, with 11 bases spanning the gap. In germline, CDR1 is LGHDT, CDR2 YNNKEL (reference sequence). As DNA, the CDR3 is TGTGCCAGCAGCCAAGCCTACAGTGGAAATCAGCCCCAGCATTTT. This sequence encodes CASSQAYSGNQPQHF.

The rearrangement uses TRBV3-1 (or the pseudogene TRBV3-2) and TRBJ1-2; a weak D match, TRBD1 (5 bases). CDR1 and CDR2 (germline): LGHDT, YNNKEL (reference sequence). V was cut by 4 bases and J by 6 bases, with 9 bases left in between. CDR3 length: 12 residues. The DNA of the CDR3 is TGTGCCAGCAGCCCCCAGGGCAATGGCTACACCTTC. Protein sequence: CASSPQGNGYTF.

The sample holds one count of this clone. The rearrangement links TRBV2 to TRBJ1-5; TRBD1 matches at 8 bases. Germline CDR1 SNHLY, CDR2 FYNNEI. V shed 5 bases, J shed 1 base, and the junction held 13 bases outside the gene matches. This CDR3 is built from 18 residues. The CDR3: CASSPTMTGEASNQPQHF. The CDR3 region has the DNA TGTGCCAGCAGTCCAACTATGACAGGGGAAGCCAGCAATCAGCCCCAGCATTTT.

The rearrangement joins TRBV15 to TRBJ2-7, with 7 bases identical to TRBD2. Germline assignment: CDR1 LNHNV and CDR2 YYDKDF (reference sequence). The CDR3 is 19 amino acids. Losses at the gene ends were 0 bases for V and 1 base for J; bases not matched to a gene: 15. The CDR3 sequence: CATSRDLLVAGELSYEQYF. The CDR3 nucleotides are TGTGCCACCAGCAGAGATCTGTTGGTCGCGGGAGAATTATCCTACGAGCAGTACTTC.

The chain has TRBV5-1 and TRBJ2-2; D gene unclear. Germline values: CDR1 SGHRS, CDR2 YFSETQ. This CDR3 contains 16 residues. Trimming shortened V by 3 bases and J by 6 bases, and 18 bases separated the two germline ends. The CDR3 DNA follows: TGCGCCAGCAGCTCCCCTGCGCGGTACCAAGCCGGGGAGCTGTTTTTT. Its translation is CASSSPARYQAGELFF.

This chain joins TRBV24-1 and TRBJ2-1; D unclear. The CDR3 length is 14 residues. Trimming stripped 8 bases from V and 7 bases from J, with 17 bases between. Germline CDR1 reads KGHDR; CDR2 reads SFDVKD. CDR3 amino acids: CATTAPGRKNEQFF. The CDR3 DNA reads as TGTGCCACCACTGCGCCAGGAAGGAAAAATGAGCAGTTCTTC.

The chain joins TRBV3-1 (or the pseudogene TRBV3-2) to TRBJ2-7; 8 nucleotides align to TRBD1. The CDR3 spans 14 residues. CDR1 and CDR2 (germline): LGHDT, YNNKEL (reference sequence). With V trimmed by 4 bases and J by 2 bases, 4 bases remained unmatched. CDR3 region: CASSRGTGTYEQYF. For the CDR3, the DNA is TGTGCCAGCAGCCGCGGGACAGGCACCTACGAGCAGTACTTC.

The chain links TRBV5-1 to TRBJ1-1; TRBD1 aligns across 7 bases. Germline V gives CDR1 SGHRS, CDR2 YFSETQ. The CDR3 is 14 residues long. Losses at the gene ends were 2 bases for V and 5 bases for J; bases not matched to a gene: 6. The CDR3 DNA sequence: TGCGCCAGCAGCTTCAGGGGGGGCGCGACTGAAGCTTTCTTT. This sequence encodes CASSFRGGATEAFF. Together with reference TRBV5-1 and TRBJ1-1, the CDR3 gives the full variable domain: KAGVTQTPRYLIKTRGQQVTLSCSPISGHRSVSWYQQTPGQGLQFLFEYFSETQRNKGNFPGRFSGRQFSNSRSEMNVSTLELGDSALYLCASSFRGGATEAFFGQGTRLTVV.

The chain recombines TRBV19 with TRBJ2-7; 10 nucleotides agree with TRBD2. The CDR3 contains 15 residues. Per the germline V gene, CDR1 is LNHDA and CDR2 is SQIVND (reference sequence). The junction had 5 bases not matched to a gene; V was cut back by 4 bases and J by 2 bases. DNA of the CDR3: TGTGCCAGTAGTACTTGGACTAGCGGCACCTACGAGCAGTACTTC. As protein: CASSTWTSGTYEQYF. The entire variable domain, with the rest obtained from reference TRBV19 and TRBJ2-7, is as follows: DGGITQSPKYLFRKEGQNVTLSCEQNLNHDAMYWYRQDPGQGLRLIYYSQIVNDFQKGDIAEGYSVSREKKESFPLTVTSAQKNPTAFYLCASSTWTSGTYEQYFGPGTRLTVT.

The rearrangement joins TRBV2 to TRBJ2-1; D may be TRBD2 (6 bases). Trimming took off 8 bases at V and 1 base at J, with 18 bases between the two ends. The germline gives CDR1 SNHLY, CDR2 FYNNEI. The CDR3 has 16 amino acids. The CDR3 protein is CASLPRRDSSYNEQFF. DNA for the CDR3: TGTGCCAGCCTACCCCGCCGGGACTCTTCCTACAATGAGCAGTTCTTC.

V and J are TRBV6-5 and TRBJ2-5, with D unresolved. This CDR3 region has 14 residues. V lost 6 bases to trimming and J lost 0 bases, with 11 bases between them. CDR1 and CDR2 from the germline V gene are MNHEY and SVGAGI. The CDR3 is CASRLTDNQETQYF. The CDR3 coding sequence is TGTGCCAGCAGATTAACCGACAACCAAGAGACCCAGTACTTC.

The chain couples TRBV11-2 to TRBJ2-1; D ambiguous. V lost 0 bases, J lost 8 bases, and 8 bases lay in between. From germline, CDR1 is SGHAT and CDR2 FQNNGV. The CDR3 extends over 13 amino acids. In DNA form, the CDR3 reads TGTGCCAGCAGCTTAGATCAAGGCGATGAGCAGTTCTTC. Translating it yields CASSLDQGDEQFF.

The J gene is TRBJ2-5, the V gene TRBV20-1, with TRBD1 as a possible D gene (6 bases). V was cut by 6 bases and J by 5 bases, with 10 bases left in between. The CDR3 totals 11 residues. Looked up from germline, CDR1 is DFQATT and CDR2 is SNEGSKA (reference sequence). Here the CDR3 reads CSALQGETQYF. CDR3 nucleotides: TGCAGTGCCCTCCAGGGGGAGACCCAGTACTTC.

V is TRBV15 and J is TRBJ1-1, with D possibly TRBD1 on 5 matching bases. V shed 3 bases and J shed 4 bases, with 12 bases lying between them. Germline V gene lookup returns CDR1 LNHNV and CDR2 YYDKDF (reference sequence). CDR3 length equals 14 residues. As DNA, the CDR3 is TGTGCCACCAGCAGGGGGGGACCGATCACTGAAGCTTTCTTT. Encoded protein: CATSRGGPITEAFF.

V gene TRBV12-5 combines with J gene TRBJ2-7; TRBD1 matches 7 bases. Germline values: CDR1 LGHNT, CDR2 FRNRAP. J gave up 0 bases and V 4 bases, and 6 bases lay outside the gene matches. The CDR3 runs 15 residues. The CDR3 DNA reads TGTGCTAGTGGTTCCACAGGGGACCTCTCCTACGAGCAGTACTTC. Its translation: CASGSTGDLSYEQYF.

The rearrangement uses TRBV9 and TRBJ2-2; 7 nucleotides match TRBD2. Losses at the gene ends were 3 bases for V and 5 bases for J; bases not matched to a gene: 7. The CDR3 loop spans 15 amino acids. Germline loops: CDR1 SGDLS, CDR2 YYNGEE. The CDR3 DNA reads TGTGCCAGCAGCGGTCCCTTGGGGGGGACCGGGGAGCTGTTTTTT. Translated, it gives CASSGPLGGTGELFF.

The V call is TRBV19, the J call TRBJ1-2; TRBD1 aligns across 11 bases. This CDR3 region has 16 residues. V shed 7 bases, J shed 0 bases, and the junction held 7 bases outside the gene matches. CDR1 is LNHDA, CDR2 SQIVND, per germline (reference sequence). The CDR3 loop is CASKRTGGITNYGYTF. Written as DNA, the CDR3 is TGTGCCAGTAAACGGACAGGGGGCATTACTAACTATGGCTACACCTTC.

This sequence joins TRBV19 and TRBJ2-5; D possibly uses TRBD1 or TRBD2 (6 bases each). CDR3 length: 16 residues. Germline V lookup: CDR1 LNHDA, CDR2 SQIVND (reference sequence). Between the trimmed V and J ends, which lost 3 bases and 2 bases, there was a span of 16 bases. The DNA for the CDR3 is TGTGCCAGTAGTATCGGACCGGGGGCGGATCAAGAGACCCAGTACTTC. It is translated as CASSIGPGADQETQYF. The variable domain in full, completed from reference TRBV19 and TRBJ2-5, reads DGGITQSPKYLFRKEGQNVTLSCEQNLNHDAMYWYRQDPGQGLRLIYYSQIVNDFQKGDIAEGYSVSREKKESFPLTVTSAQKNPTAFYLCASSIGPGADQETQYFGPGTRLLVL.

The chain links TRBV4-1 to TRBJ1-1, with TRBD1 matching 8 bases. V shed 3 bases and J 5 bases; nucleotides not matched to a gene: 8. The CDR3 extends over 15 amino acids. Germline V CDR1 and CDR2: MGHRA, YSYEKL. The chain's CDR3 is CASSHPGTGLTEAFF. In nucleotides, the CDR3 is TGCGCCAGCAGCCACCCGGGGACAGGTTTGACTGAAGCTTTCTTT.

The chain links TRBV18 to TRBJ2-7; 7 bases align to TRBD2. Per germline, CDR1 KGHSH and CDR2 LQKENI. J was trimmed by 0 bases and V by 3 bases; bases with no gene match: 8. The CDR3 totals 16 residues. CDR3 in amino acids: CASSPEGRGRSYEQYF. The CDR3 DNA reads as TGTGCCAGCTCACCGGAAGGGAGGGGTCGCTCCTACGAGCAGTACTTC. Together with reference TRBV18 and TRBJ2-7, the CDR3 gives the full variable domain: NAGVMQNPRHLVRRRGQEARLRCSPMKGHSHVYWYRQLPEEGLKFMVYLQKENIIDESGMPKERFSAEFPKEGPSILRIQQVVRGDSAAYFCASSPEGRGRSYEQYFGPGTRLTVT.